The 27 T cell receptor beta chains in this list originate from one sample, sequenced in a study of OX40 agonist ivuxolimab in advanced cancers. Method: immunoSEQ multiplex PCR; TCRdb's copy keeps in-frame clones and lacks some. The sample carries around 25,000 clones, around 83% recorded once. The source was CD4+ or CD8+ T cells sorted from blood, collected in a trial of the OX40 agonist ivuxolimab. The receptors originated from an adult with an advanced solid tumor such as melanoma, head and neck, liver or kidney cancer.

This rearrangement joins TRBV6-6 to TRBJ2-2; D is uncertain. The CDR3 extends over 13 amino acids. The germline CDR1 and CDR2 sequences are MNHNY and SVGAGI (reference sequence). Trimming left V 5 bases short and J 3 bases short, with 7 bases between. CDR3 loop: CASSTPDTGELFF. The CDR3 coding sequence is TGTGCCAGCAGTACCCCTGACACCGGGGAGCTGTTTTTT.

The J gene is TRBJ2-5, the V gene TRBV5-1, with TRBD2 identical over 9 bases. The V gene end was trimmed by 3 bases and the J gene end by 2 bases; junction bases not matched to a gene: 5. The CDR3 has 15 amino acids. The V gene's germline CDR1 is SGHRS and CDR2 YFSETQ. The CDR3 region is CASSSPTSGQETQYF. As DNA, the CDR3 is TGCGCCAGCAGCTCCCCTACTAGCGGGCAAGAGACCCAGTACTTC.

The chain uses TRBV19 and TRBJ2-2; D is undetermined. The CDR3 consists of 12 residues. The V gene lost 2 bases and the J gene lost 3 bases, with 1 base spanning the gap. Germline V gene data show CDR1 as LNHDA and CDR2 as SQIVND (reference sequence). The CDR3 DNA reads as TGTGCCAGTAGTATATACACCGGGGAGCTGTTTTTT. Its protein product is CASSIYTGELFF.

This clone was picked up one time. CDR3: CASSSGGQGKNEQYF. DNA for the CDR3: TGTGCCAGCAGCTCCGGAGGACAGGGGAAAAACGAGCAGTACTTC. V and J are TRBV11-3 and TRBJ2-7; 9 bases are shared with TRBD1. Germline lookup yields CDR1 SGHNT and CDR2 YENEEA. The CDR3 covers 15 residues. V shed 4 bases and J 5 bases; nucleotides not matched to a gene: 9.

This chain links TRBV13 with TRBJ2-3; 12 bases map to TRBD2. The CDR3 contains 15 residues. V was pared by 6 bases and J by 4 bases, with 5 bases of the junction left unmatched. Germline V CDR1 and CDR2: PRHDT, FYEKMQ (reference sequence). This CDR3 is CASRSTSGRSDTQYF. The CDR3 DNA is TGTGCCAGCAGGAGTACTAGCGGGAGGTCAGATACGCAGTATTTT.

The chain links TRBV5-4 to TRBJ2-3, with a tentative D call TRBD2 (5 bases). Per the germline V gene, CDR1 is SGHNT and CDR2 is YYREEE (reference sequence). Trimming stripped 0 bases from V and 0 bases from J, with 8 bases between. This CDR3 has 15 amino acids. The CDR3 sequence is CASSLGGVSTDTQYF. CDR3 nucleotide sequence: TGTGCCAGCAGCTTGGGGGGAGTGAGCACAGATACGCAGTATTTT.

The V and J genes are TRBV14 and TRBJ1-2; the D gene is possibly TRBD1 (6 bases). Trimming took 7 bases from V and 0 from J, leaving 9 bases between them. Germline lookup yields CDR1 SGHDN and CDR2 FVKESK. The CDR3 is 13 amino acids. CDR3 sequence reads: CASKPGANYGYTF. In nucleotides, the CDR3 is TGTGCCAGCAAGCCAGGGGCTAACTATGGCTACACCTTC.

The chain uses TRBV4-3 and TRBJ1-4; TRBD1 is a possible D gene (6 bases). CDR1 LGHNA and CDR2 YSLEER come from the germline V gene. The CDR3 is 17 amino acids. Trimming pared 6 bases from V and 8 bases from J, leaving 25 bases between. The CDR3 region has the DNA TGCGCCAGCAGTCCCCAACCTCCCACACAGGGAGGCGAAAAACTGTTTTTT. This gives the protein CASSPQPPTQGGEKLFF.

CDR3 nucleotides: TGTGCCAGCAGCCGCGGACTAGACACAGATACGCAGTATTTT. Protein product: CASSRGLDTDTQYF. The gene calls are TRBV11-3 and TRBJ2-3; TRBD2 matches at 7 bases. The CDR3 is made up of 14 amino acids. CDR1 is SGHNT and CDR2 is YENEEA in the germline V gene. Trimming removed 5 bases from V and 2 bases from J; junction bases left unmatched: 4.

This clone came up once. The J gene is TRBJ1-1, the V gene TRBV6-5; TRBD1 might be the D (5 bases). Germline CDR1 MNHEY, CDR2 SVGAGI. The CDR3 spans 14 residues. Trimming removed 2 bases at V and 5 bases at J, with 12 bases between. CDR3 amino acids: CASSYNQGATEAFF. As DNA, the CDR3 is TGTGCCAGCAGTTACAACCAGGGAGCGACTGAAGCTTTCTTT.

This chain connects TRBV5-4 to TRBJ2-1, with 7 bases matching TRBD1. From germline, CDR1 is SGHNT and CDR2 YYREEE (reference sequence). This CDR3 is built from 15 residues. The trim removed 2 bases at V and 5 bases at J, leaving 7 bases unmatched. Here the CDR3 reads CASSFRQGSHNEQFF. The CDR3 nucleotides are TGTGCCAGCAGCTTCCGACAGGGTTCCCACAATGAGCAGTTCTTC.

The chain recombines TRBV29-1 with TRBJ2-1; D remains unclear. The CDR3 has 15 residues. V was cut by 4 bases and J by 4 bases, with 17 bases left in between. Germline assignment: CDR1 SQVTM and CDR2 ANQGSEA. CDR3 protein: CSVVGGLKSYNEQFF. CDR3 bases: TGCAGCGTTGTGGGTGGGCTCAAAAGTTACAATGAGCAGTTCTTC.

The chain is built from TRBV18 and TRBJ2-3; TRBD1 matches at 10 bases. There are 16 residues in the CDR3. The germline CDR1 and CDR2 sequences are KGHSH and LQKENI. V shed 0 bases and J 5 bases; nucleotides not matched to a gene: 5. The CDR3 spells CASSPPWDRGRDTQYF. In nucleotides, the CDR3 is TGTGCCAGCTCACCACCTTGGGACAGGGGTAGAGATACGCAGTATTTT.

The chain is built from TRBV9 and TRBJ2-4; no clear D gene. CDR3 length equals 16 residues. Per the germline V gene, CDR1 is SGDLS and CDR2 is YYNGEE. V gave up 0 bases and J gave up 5 bases, with 15 bases separating them. This CDR3 reads CASSVGPWGIENIQYF. The CDR3 region has the DNA TGTGCCAGCAGCGTAGGCCCATGGGGTATCGAAAACATTCAGTACTTC.

The V call is TRBV21-1, the J call TRBJ2-2; the table's D call TRBD1 went unverified against the DNA. TRBV21-1 is described as a pseudogene. This CDR3 has 15 amino acids. In DNA, the CDR3 is TGTGCCAGCGGGTCCGGGACAGCGAACACCGGGGAGCTGTTTTTT. Its translation: CASGSGTANTGELFF.

The chain carries TRBV5-8 and TRBJ2-1, with 9 bases that match TRBD1. Germline V gene lookup returns CDR1 SGHTS and CDR2 YDEGEE. The CDR3 sequence is 15 residues long. J gave up 6 bases and V 2 bases, and 6 bases lay outside the gene matches. Here the CDR3 reads CASSLRQGVANEQFF. The CDR3 DNA follows: TGTGCCAGCAGCTTAAGACAGGGGGTGGCCAATGAGCAGTTCTTC.

The chain joins TRBV10-3 to TRBJ2-7, with 9 bases aligning to TRBD2. Germline CDR1 reads ENHRY; CDR2 reads SYGVKD. Unmatched junction bases numbered 7, after V lost 10 bases and J lost 0 bases. This CDR3 comprises 14 residues. CDR3 sequence: CASGGDYSSYEQYF. CDR3 sequence (DNA): TGTGCCAGCGGGGGGGATTACAGCTCCTACGAGCAGTACTTC.

This clone has a single count. The chain links TRBV11-2 to TRBJ1-1; possibly TRBD1 for D (6 bases). The CDR3 extends over 13 amino acids. Trimming shortened V by 8 bases and J by 7 bases, and 17 bases separated the two germline ends. The germline CDR1 and CDR2 sequences are SGHAT and FQNNGV. The CDR3 loop reads CASASGTLLEAFF. The CDR3, as DNA: TGTGCCAGCGCTAGCGGGACACTTCTTGAAGCTTTCTTT. Together with reference TRBV11-2 and TRBJ1-1, the CDR3 gives the full variable domain: EAGVAQSPRYKIIEKRQSVAFWCNPISGHATLYWYQQILGQGPKLLIQFQNNGVVDDSQLPKDRFSAERLKGVDSTLKIQPAKLEDSAVYLCASASGTLLEAFFGQGTRLTVV.

This chain uses TRBV7-2 with TRBJ2-3; D remains unclear. Germline CDR1 reads SGHTA; CDR2 reads FQGNSA. Trimming took off 5 bases at V and 4 bases at J, with 4 bases between the two ends. The CDR3 consists of 11 residues. The CDR3 bases are TGTGCCAGCAGCGTCGCAGATACGCAGTATTTT. Its translation is CASSVADTQYF.

The chain couples TRBV18 to TRBJ1-1, with D uncertain. The CDR3 extends over 14 amino acids. The V and J ends lost 1 base and 0 bases respectively, with 6 bases between them. CDR1 is KGHSH, CDR2 LQKENI, per germline. The CDR3 region is CASSPLPLNTEAFF. DNA of the CDR3: TGTGCCAGCTCACCACTGCCCCTGAACACTGAAGCTTTCTTT.

The rearrangement joins TRBV6-6 to TRBJ1-4; D call uncertain. Trimming took 7 bases from V and 4 from J, leaving 7 bases between them. CDR1 and CDR2 (germline): MNHNY, SVGAGI (reference sequence). The CDR3 totals 12 residues. The CDR3 DNA sequence: TGTGCCAGCAAAGGCCTTAATGAAAAACTGTTTTTT. As protein: CASKGLNEKLFF.

This clone was recorded once. The chain has TRBV7-9 and TRBJ1-1; D unresolved. Trimming shortened V by 1 base and J by 5 bases, and 11 bases separated the two germline ends. Germline V gives CDR1 SEHNR, CDR2 FQNEAQ (reference sequence). This CDR3 is built from 14 residues. CDR3 coding DNA: TGTGCCAGCAGCTTAGGAGTCTGGGAAACTGAAGCTTTCTTT. Amino acid sequence: CASSLGVWETEAFF.

The V call is TRBV7-8, the J call TRBJ1-4; 8 bases map to TRBD1. Germline CDR1 reads SGHVS; CDR2 reads FQNEAQ. V lost 5 bases to trimming and J lost 12 bases; unmatched junction nucleotides: 11. The CDR3 is 14 amino acids. The DNA of the CDR3 is TGTGCCAGCAGCACGGGACAGGTCATCTCCCAACTGTTTTTT. This gives the protein CASSTGQVISQLFF.

The V and J genes are TRBV11-2 and TRBJ2-2, with TRBD1 identical over 7 bases. This CDR3 has 14 residues. V gave up 4 bases and J gave up 6 bases; unmatched junction bases: 5. From germline, CDR1 is SGHAT and CDR2 FQNNGV. CDR3: CASSSFQGAGELFF. The CDR3 nucleotides read TGTGCCAGCAGCTCGTTCCAGGGGGCCGGGGAGCTGTTTTTT.

The V gene is TRBV7-2, the J gene TRBJ1-1, with D possibly TRBD1 on 5 matching bases. CDR1 SGHTA and CDR2 FQGNSA come from the germline V gene. The germline V and J ends were trimmed by 2 bases and 0 bases, with 10 bases remaining between them. CDR3 size: 15 residues. CDR3 sequence reads: CASSLSGWVNTEAFF. In DNA, the CDR3 is TGTGCCAGCAGCTTATCAGGGTGGGTGAACACTGAAGCTTTCTTT.

V and J are TRBV20-1 and TRBJ2-5; D uncertain. Germline assignment: CDR1 DFQATT and CDR2 SNEGSKA (reference sequence). Trimming took 4 bases from V and 1 from J, leaving 4 bases between them. The CDR3 contains 11 residues. CDR3 in amino acids: CSANLQETQYF. CDR3 sequence (DNA): TGCAGTGCTAACCTCCAAGAGACCCAGTACTTC.

The rearrangement uses TRBV7-9 and TRBJ2-3; 11 positions agree with TRBD2. CDR1 and CDR2 (germline): SEHNR, FQNEAQ (reference sequence). The CDR3 covers 15 residues. J lost 3 bases, V lost 6 bases, and 5 bases had no gene match. CDR3 loop: CASRAIAGGTDTQYF. For the CDR3, the DNA is TGTGCCAGCAGAGCTATAGCGGGAGGGACAGATACGCAGTATTTT. The entire variable domain, with the rest obtained from reference TRBV7-9 and TRBJ2-3, is as follows: DTGVSQNPRHKITKRGQNVTFRCDPISEHNRLYWYRQTLGQGPEFLTYFQNEAQLEKSRLLSDRFSAERPKGSFSTLEIQRTEQGDSAMYLCASRAIAGGTDTQYFGPGTRLTVL.